The 20 T cell receptor beta chains given below trace back to one sample, sequenced in a study of CD4+ T cells in melanoma. Only in-frame clones appear in the TCRdb table, and some are missing; sequencing was by immunoSEQ multiplex PCR. In the table there are 11,000 or so clones, less than 70% of which are singletons. The source material was cells from a culture (not recorded whether cultured in vitro). The source is a human donor with melanoma.

The chain employs TRBV5-4 and TRBJ1-6; perhaps TRBD1 as D (5 bases). V dropped 3 bases and J dropped 2 bases, with 15 bases sitting between them. From germline, CDR1 is SGHNT and CDR2 YYREEE (reference sequence). The CDR3 contains 17 residues. The CDR3 sequence: CASSYGGGFAYNSPLHF. The DNA of the CDR3 is TGTGCCAGCAGCTACGGTGGGGGATTCGCCTATAATTCACCCCTCCACTTT.

This chain connects TRBV16 to TRBJ1-1; no definite D call. The CDR3 extends over 12 amino acids. The V and J ends lost 0 bases and 10 bases respectively, with 9 bases between them. The germline V gene has CDR1 KGHSY and CDR2 FQNENV. In nucleotides, the CDR3 is TGTGCCAGCAGCCAATCCCCCGCGGGAGCTTTCTTT. Its protein is CASSQSPAGAFF.

V and J are TRBV19 and TRBJ2-7; 9 nucleotides align to TRBD2. Germline CDR1 and CDR2: LNHDA and SQIVND (reference sequence). J was trimmed by 2 bases and V by 6 bases; bases with no gene match: 5. The CDR3 loop spans 14 amino acids. The DNA for the CDR3 is TGTGCCAGTAGAACAGCGGGGGGACCCTACGAGCAGTACTTC. Translated: CASRTAGGPYEQYF.

This clone was recorded a few times. The junction and the germline gene differ at one end; a read error may be behind it. The rearrangement uses TRBV6-5 and TRBJ1-6; D not certain. This CDR3 is 14 amino acids long. CDR1 is MNHEY, CDR2 SVGAGI, per germline. CDR3 sequence: CASSYKAGDSALHF. CDR3 nucleotide sequence: TGTGCCAGCAGTTACAAAGCCGGCGATTCAGCCCTCCACTTT.

V gene TRBV6-1 combines with J gene TRBJ2-7; 9 nucleotides align to TRBD1. The CDR3 has 15 residues. J lost 4 bases, V lost 6 bases, and 10 bases had no gene match. Germline V lookup: CDR1 MNHNS, CDR2 SASEGT. CDR3 amino acids: CASRDTGGRSYEQYF. CDR3 in DNA: TGTGCCAGCAGGGACACAGGGGGCAGGAGTTACGAGCAGTACTTC.

This chain links TRBV4-2 with TRBJ1-3, with a tentative D call TRBD1 (6 bases). Germline V gene data show CDR1 as LGHNA and CDR2 as YNFKEQ. This CDR3 has 17 residues. Trimming shortened V by 5 bases and J by 0 bases, and 17 bases separated the two germline ends. The CDR3: CASSLAFVGGSGNTIYF. CDR3 nucleotides: TGTGCCAGCAGCTTGGCCTTTGTAGGGGGCTCTGGAAACACCATATATTTT.

The V and J genes are TRBV5-6 and TRBJ1-2; perhaps TRBD1 as D (6 bases). Germline CDR1 SGHDT, CDR2 YYEEEE. Deletions cut 2 bases from V and 4 bases from J, with 15 bases between. This CDR3 comprises 15 residues. The CDR3 coding sequence is TGTGCCAGCAGCTTTTCGGGCAGGGGAATCTATGGCTACACCTTC. Translating gives CASSFSGRGIYGYTF.

V usage is TRBV11-2 and J usage is TRBJ2-7; perhaps TRBD1 as D (5 bases). The CDR3 spans 14 residues. CDR1 is SGHAT and CDR2 is FQNNGV in the germline V gene. Trimming took off 1 base at V and 2 bases at J, with 9 bases between the two ends. CDR3 amino acids: CASSLGQHTYEQYF. The DNA of the CDR3 is TGTGCCAGCAGCTTAGGACAGCACACCTACGAGCAGTACTTC.

The rearrangement links TRBV2 to TRBJ2-5; 10 nucleotides agree with TRBD2. Per the germline V gene, CDR1 is SNHLY and CDR2 is FYNNEI. The V and J ends lost 4 bases and 5 bases, in that order; junction bases with no gene match: 4. CDR3 length equals 14 residues. CDR3 nucleotides: TGTGCCAGCAGTGCCGAGCGGGGGGGGGAGACCCAGTACTTC. Translating it yields CASSAERGGETQYF.

This clone came up a few times. The chain joins TRBV7-3 to TRBJ2-3; 10 nucleotides line up with TRBD2. The CDR3 contains 14 residues. The V segment lost 5 bases and the J segment 3 bases; nucleotides outside the gene matches: 2. The germline CDR1 and CDR2 sequences are SGHTA and FQGTGA. CDR3 region: CASSLAGATDTQYF. Written as DNA, the CDR3 is TGTGCCAGCAGCCTAGCGGGGGCTACAGATACGCAGTATTTT.

This clone was counted only a few times. The chain links TRBV27 to TRBJ1-6; D might be TRBD1 (5 bases). V shed 0 bases and J shed 1 base, with 7 bases lying between them. The CDR3 contains 16 residues. CDR1 is MNHEY and CDR2 is SMNVEV in the germline V gene (reference sequence). CDR3 sequence: CASSLSRGSYNSPLHF. CDR3 in DNA: TGTGCCAGCAGTTTATCGAGGGGTTCCTATAATTCACCCCTCCACTTT.

This clone showed up just once. The rearrangement uses TRBV2 and TRBJ2-3; TRBD2 aligns across 7 bases. Germline V gene data show CDR1 as SNHLY and CDR2 as FYNNEI. The ends lost 7 bases at V and 4 bases at J; junction bases unmatched: 8. The CDR3 consists of 14 residues. The CDR3: CASIGTGGSDTQYF. The DNA for the CDR3 is TGTGCCAGCATTGGGACGGGGGGTTCAGATACGCAGTATTTT.

This clone was seen only once. The chain has TRBV19 and TRBJ2-2; D is unresolved. The ends were cut back, 6 bases at V and 5 bases at J, with 7 bases in the middle. This CDR3 is 12 amino acids long. CDR1 is LNHDA, CDR2 SQIVND, per germline (reference sequence). This CDR3 is CASRRLTGELFF. CDR3 coding DNA: TGTGCCAGTAGACGTCTGACCGGGGAGCTGTTTTTT.

CDR3 region: CASKAVGSGNTIYF. The CDR3, as DNA: TGTGCCAGCAAAGCAGTGGGGAGCGGAAACACCATATATTTT. This rearrangement joins TRBV6-5 to TRBJ1-3; no firm D call. Trimming stripped 7 bases from V and 4 bases from J, with 14 bases between. Germline lookup yields CDR1 MNHEY and CDR2 SVGAGI. CDR3 length: 14 amino acids.

The V gene is TRBV11-2, the J gene TRBJ1-6; a weak D match, TRBD1 (5 bases). This CDR3 is built from 16 residues. V was clipped by 0 bases and J by 7 bases, with 13 bases between them. Germline lookup yields CDR1 SGHAT and CDR2 FQNNGV. This CDR3 is CASSLDRGYENSPLHF. As DNA, the CDR3 is TGTGCCAGCAGCTTAGACCGGGGGTATGAGAATTCACCCCTCCACTTT.

V and J are TRBV2 and TRBJ1-4; D not resolved. The germline V and J ends were trimmed by 9 bases and 0 bases, with 11 bases remaining between them. Germline values: CDR1 SNHLY, CDR2 FYNNEI. The length of the CDR3 is 14 residues. In DNA form, the CDR3 reads TGTGCCAGTCAGCAGTATTCAACTAATGAAAAACTGTTTTTT. Translation gives CASQQYSTNEKLFF.

This clone turned up a few times. The chain uses TRBV30 and TRBJ2-7, with D maybe TRBD2 (5 bases). V was clipped by 1 base and J by 9 bases, with 16 bases between them. Germline CDR1 is GTSNPN and CDR2 is SVGIG (reference sequence). The CDR3 has 13 amino acids. As DNA, the CDR3 is TGTGCCTGGAGTGGAGGGCAGCGAGACGGGCAGTACTTC. Residues: CAWSGGQRDGQYF.

This clone occurred a few times. This rearrangement joins TRBV5-1 to TRBJ1-1; D not certain. The V and J ends lost 5 bases and 4 bases respectively, with 9 bases between them. The CDR3 is 12 residues long. The germline V gene encodes CDR1 SGHRS and CDR2 YFSETQ. The CDR3 DNA reads TGCGCCAGCAGATTTGACACCACTGAAGCTTTCTTT. Translated: CASRFDTTEAFF.

The chain employs TRBV6-1 and TRBJ1-3; no clear D gene. The CDR3 consists of 17 residues. CDR1 is MNHNS and CDR2 is SASEGT in the germline V gene. Trimming shortened V by 2 bases and J by 4 bases, and 18 bases separated the two germline ends. CDR3 loop: CASSENWGTAWGNTIYF. The DNA of the CDR3 is TGTGCCAGCAGTGAAAATTGGGGAACCGCGTGGGGAAACACCATATATTTT.

The J gene is TRBJ1-1, the V gene TRBV13; D call uncertain. Germline CDR1 is PRHDT and CDR2 is FYEKMQ (reference sequence). Trimming took off 2 bases at V and 7 bases at J, with 8 bases between the two ends. The CDR3 consists of 12 residues. CDR3 amino acids: CASSLTPGEAFF. The CDR3 DNA sequence: TGTGCCAGCAGCTTAACCCCAGGTGAAGCTTTCTTT. Together with reference TRBV13 and TRBJ1-1, the CDR3 gives the full variable domain: AAGVIQSPRHLIKEKRETATLKCYPIPRHDTVYWYQQGPGQDPQFLISFYEKMQSDKGSIPDRFSAQQFSDYHSELNMSSLELGDSALYFCASSLTPGEAFFGQGTRLTVV.